This T cell receptor (beta chain) was documented in a study of cytomegalovirus exposure and HLA in healthy donors. Study-wide results and limits: In a later analysis, a missense DCLRE1C variant was linked to TCR beta V- and J-gene trimming. A later analysis found common viral pathogens apparently linked to several of the most significant clusters. Most subjects had HLA-A and HLA-B alleles reportedly predicted accurately by TCR beta sequences. In terms of immune exposure information, only CMV serostatus was available.

PCR primers comprised 60 Vbeta and 13 Jbeta primers. Data came from immunoSEQ multiplex PCR; TCRdb stores just in-frame clones and leaves some out. The data contain roughly 130,000 clones, around three quarters of them seen just once; the ten biggest clones take up over 2.5%. The CDR3 contains 13 residues. Trimming pared 3 bases from V and 3 bases from J, leaving 10 bases between. Germline CDR1 SGHDT, CDR2 YYEEEE. In its sample, this clone was seen a few times. What it recognizes is unknown. Sequenced material: PBMCs. This clonotype was obtained from a male donor in good health and CMV-seronegative. The genes are TRBV5-6 and TRBJ2-7, with D possibly matching TRBD2 (6 bases). Written as DNA, the CDR3 is TGTGCCAGCAGCTCGGGGGTTTTCTACGAGCAGTACTTC. It encodes CASSSGVFYEQYF.